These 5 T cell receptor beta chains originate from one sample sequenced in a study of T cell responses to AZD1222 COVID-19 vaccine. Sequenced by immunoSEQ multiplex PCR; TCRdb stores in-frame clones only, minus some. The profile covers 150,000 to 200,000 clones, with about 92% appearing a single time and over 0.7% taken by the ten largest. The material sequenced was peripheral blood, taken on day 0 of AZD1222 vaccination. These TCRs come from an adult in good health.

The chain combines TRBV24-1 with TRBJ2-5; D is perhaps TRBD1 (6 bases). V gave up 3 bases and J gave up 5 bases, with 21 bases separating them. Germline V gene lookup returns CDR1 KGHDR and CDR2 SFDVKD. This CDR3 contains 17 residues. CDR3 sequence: CATSDGGPGSWGETQYF. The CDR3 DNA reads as TGTGCCACCAGTGATGGGGGCCCGGGGTCCTGGGGGGAGACCCAGTACTTC.

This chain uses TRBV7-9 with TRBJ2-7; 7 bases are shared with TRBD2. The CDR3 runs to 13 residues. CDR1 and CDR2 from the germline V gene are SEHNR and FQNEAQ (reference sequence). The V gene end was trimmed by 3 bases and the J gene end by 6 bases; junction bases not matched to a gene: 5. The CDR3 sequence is CASSLGGVSEQYF. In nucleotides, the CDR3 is TGTGCCAGCAGCTTGGGAGGGGTGAGCGAGCAGTACTTC.

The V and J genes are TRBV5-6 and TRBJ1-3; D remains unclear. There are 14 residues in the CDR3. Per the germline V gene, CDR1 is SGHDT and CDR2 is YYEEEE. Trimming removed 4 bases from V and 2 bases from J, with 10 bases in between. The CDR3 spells CASSRGSPGNTIYF. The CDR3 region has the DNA TGTGCCAGCAGCCGAGGCAGTCCTGGAAACACCATATATTTT.

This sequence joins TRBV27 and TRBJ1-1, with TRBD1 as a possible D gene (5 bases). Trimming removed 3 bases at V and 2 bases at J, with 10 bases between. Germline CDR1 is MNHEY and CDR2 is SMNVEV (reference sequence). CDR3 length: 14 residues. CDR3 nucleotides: TGTGCCAGCAGTTTTTGGGGGTCCAACACTGAAGCTTTCTTT. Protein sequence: CASSFWGSNTEAFF.

The CDR3 DNA is TGTGCCAGCAGTCCAAAGACAGGCCACGAGCAGTACTTC. Its translation: CASSPKTGHEQYF. This sequence joins TRBV6-6 and TRBJ2-7, with D possibly being TRBD1 (6 bases). Trimming stripped 5 bases from V and 5 bases from J, with 13 bases between. CDR1 MNHNY and CDR2 SVGAGI come from the germline V gene (reference sequence). CDR3 length equals 13 residues.